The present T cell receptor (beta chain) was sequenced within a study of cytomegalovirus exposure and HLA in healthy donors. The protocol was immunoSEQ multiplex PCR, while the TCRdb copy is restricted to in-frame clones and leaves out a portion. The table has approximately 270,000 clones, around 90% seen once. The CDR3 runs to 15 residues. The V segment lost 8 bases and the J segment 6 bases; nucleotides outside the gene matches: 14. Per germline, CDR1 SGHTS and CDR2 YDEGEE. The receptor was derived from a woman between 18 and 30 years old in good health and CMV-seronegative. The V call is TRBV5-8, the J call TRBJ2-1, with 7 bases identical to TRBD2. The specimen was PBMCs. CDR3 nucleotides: TGTGCCAGGACGGCACTAGGACTAGGGAGCAATGAGCAGTTCTTC. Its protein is CARTALGLGSNEQFF. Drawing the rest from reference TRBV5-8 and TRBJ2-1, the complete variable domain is EAGVTQSPTHLIKTRGQQATLRCSPISGHTSVYWYQQALGLGLQFLLWYDEGEERNRGNFPPRFSGRQFPNYSSELNVNALELEDSALYLCARTALGLGSNEQFFGPGTRLTVL.